This paragraph reports one TCR beta chain. The antigen is undetermined. Each of the patients experienced relapse following autologous stem cell transplantation, and their brentuximab vedotin exposure differed. The sample comes from a study of PD-1 blockade in classical Hodgkin lymphoma. Looking at the study overall: Nivolumab 3 mg/kg was given intravenously every 2 weeks.

Points from the study as a whole: Complete responders matched newly diagnosed patients in baseline diversity.

Assay used: immunoSEQ multiplex PCR; TCRdb lists only in-frame clones, some missing. Counted here are 30,000 to 45,000 clones, 88% occurring once; the ten biggest clones make up about 7.8%. This CDR3 contains 13 residues. V dropped 5 bases and J dropped 4 bases, with 11 bases sitting between them. In germline, CDR1 is LGHNT, CDR2 FRNRAP. Sequencing was performed on peripheral blood mononuclear cells (PBMCs), taken before the second cycle of nivolumab. The chain combines TRBV12-5 with TRBJ1-1; D is possibly TRBD1 (5 bases). The TCR originated in a human donor with classical Hodgkin lymphoma. The CDR3 region is CASGLGGITEAFF. CDR3 DNA: TGTGCTAGTGGTCTGGGGGGGATCACTGAAGCTTTCTTT.